This TCR beta chain was profiled in a study of T-cell memory formation after mild COVID-19. The TCR alpha and TCR beta cDNA libraries, bearing sample barcodes and UMIs, were generated by 5'RACE using constant-segment primers. MiXCR, run by TCRdb on the 5' RACE reads, gives a single entry per CDR3 protein. The repertoire consists of 200,000 to 300,000 distinct CDR3 sequences, with around 17% occurring once and the leading ten covering under 25%. The table lists this clonotype with a few counts. No antigen is known for it. Study-wide points: Most CD4+ clones that shrank were in CM and EM, while CD8+ ones turned up in EMRA. The authors left the SARS-CoV-2 specificity of second-wave clones peaking on day 37 unconfirmed. Memory cells collected pre-infection included some clones that later responded, suggesting cross-reactive memory joined.

The TCR originated in a young man who had mild COVID-19 (a few samples of this study predate the infection). Cell type and time point are not known. Sequenced: PBMCs or a T cell subset sorted from them (not recorded which).

CDR3 in amino acids: CASSQGASGERRAKNIQYF. The CDR3 DNA is TGCGCCAGCAGCCAAGGGGCTAGCGGGGAGAGGAGAGCCAAAAACATTCAGTACTTC. The chain employs TRBV4-3 and TRBJ2-4; 9 bases align to TRBD2. The CDR3 sequence is 19 residues long. V dropped 1 base and J dropped 0; count of bases not matched to a gene: 10. Germline V gives CDR1 LGHNA, CDR2 YSLEER.